What follows are 23 T cell receptor beta chains derived from one specimen sequenced in a study of T cell responses to AZD1222 COVID-19 vaccine. Only in-frame clones appear in the TCRdb table, and some are missing; sequencing was by immunoSEQ multiplex PCR. The table lists about 190,000 clones, about nine tenths of them singletons. Sequencing used peripheral blood, obtained on day 0 of MenACWY control vaccination. These receptors all come from an adult in good health.

The chain has TRBV18 and TRBJ2-7, with 11 bases that match TRBD2. Trimming took 2 bases from V and 1 from J; bases not matched to a gene: 10. This CDR3 is 18 amino acids long. Germline V CDR1 and CDR2: KGHSH, LQKENI. The CDR3 here is CASSPSHASGGFSYEQYF. The CDR3 DNA follows: TGTGCCAGCTCACCAAGTCATGCTAGCGGGGGGTTTTCCTACGAGCAGTACTTC.

The chain uses TRBV7-9 and TRBJ2-7; 7 nucleotides match TRBD1. The CDR3 runs 15 residues. CDR1 is SEHNR and CDR2 is FQNEAQ in the germline V gene (reference sequence). With 5 bases clipped from V and 3 bases from J, the junction kept 10 bases outside the gene matches. The CDR3: CASSRGQLNLYEQYF. CDR3 nucleotides: TGTGCCAGCAGCCGGGGACAGTTAAATCTCTACGAGCAGTACTTC.

The J gene is TRBJ1-5, the V gene TRBV5-1; TRBD1 is a possible D gene (5 bases). V was shortened by 5 bases and J by 4 bases, with 10 bases between the two germline ends. This CDR3 spans 13 amino acids. CDR1 SGHRS and CDR2 YFSETQ come from the germline V gene. The CDR3 coding sequence is TGCGCCAGCAGGGAGGGGTCAAATCAGCCCCAGCATTTT. Its protein product is CASREGSNQPQHF.

The rearrangement links TRBV10-3 to TRBJ1-5; TRBD1 might be the D (5 bases). The germline CDR1 and CDR2 sequences are ENHRY and SYGVKD. Between the trimmed V and J ends, which lost 5 bases and 4 bases, there was a span of 15 bases. The CDR3 length is 15 residues. CDR3 protein: CAISTTERGNQPQHF. The CDR3 region has the DNA TGTGCCATCAGTACCACAGAGAGGGGAAATCAGCCCCAGCATTTT.

The V gene is TRBV19, the J gene TRBJ2-3; 9 nucleotides match TRBD2. The CDR3 runs to 16 residues. V lost 4 bases, J lost 5 bases, and 10 bases stayed unmatched. Germline lookup yields CDR1 LNHDA and CDR2 SQIVND (reference sequence). CDR3: CASSTLAGTAVDTQYF. The DNA of the CDR3 is TGTGCCAGTAGTACCCTAGCGGGAACCGCCGTAGATACGCAGTATTTT. The variable domain in full, with the rest retrieved from reference TRBV19 and TRBJ2-3, is DGGITQSPKYLFRKEGQNVTLSCEQNLNHDAMYWYRQDPGQGLRLIYYSQIVNDFQKGDIAEGYSVSREKKESFPLTVTSAQKNPTAFYLCASSTLAGTAVDTQYFGPGTRLTVL.

The J gene is TRBJ2-7, the V gene TRBV3-1 (or the pseudogene TRBV3-2); D is perhaps TRBD1 or TRBD2 (6 bases each). The germline V gene has CDR1 LGHDT and CDR2 YNNKEL (reference sequence). V shed 4 bases and J shed 6 bases, with 10 bases lying between them. The CDR3 is 12 amino acids. The CDR3 coding sequence is TGTGCCAGCAGCCGGGGGGCGGCCGAGCAGTACTTC. Translation gives CASSRGAAEQYF.

V and J are TRBV3-1 (or the pseudogene TRBV3-2) and TRBJ1-5; 7 nucleotides match TRBD1. Germline-derived CDR1 and CDR2 are LGHDT and YNNKEL (reference sequence). The CDR3 covers 17 residues. J lost 6 bases, V lost 4 bases, and 15 bases had no gene match. The CDR3 bases are TGTGCCAGCAGCCCCGACGGGCGACAGGGAATGGCTCAGCCCCAGCATTTT. Protein: CASSPDGRQGMAQPQHF.

This chain links TRBV6-6 with TRBJ1-6, with 7 bases aligning to TRBD1. CDR1 and CDR2 (germline): MNHNY, SVGAGI (reference sequence). V dropped 5 bases and J dropped 8; count of bases not matched to a gene: 6. The CDR3 runs 14 residues. The CDR3 loop is CASSEGAGYSPLHF. The CDR3, as DNA: TGTGCCAGCAGTGAGGGGGCGGGTTATTCACCCCTCCACTTT.

In the case of this clone: Relative to the germline gene, one junction end is altered; a read error may explain this. The genes are TRBV7-9 and TRBJ2-4, with TRBD1 matching over 8 bases. The CDR3 has 13 residues. CDR1 is SEHNR, CDR2 FQNEAQ, per germline (reference sequence). The CDR3 loop is CASSSEADRVDHF. In DNA form, the CDR3 reads TGTGCCAGCAGCTCCGAGGCGGACAGGGTCGACCACTTC.

This clone was counted a few times. The chain recombines TRBV4-3 with TRBJ2-1; a possible D gene is TRBD2 (6 bases). Trimming removed 0 bases at V and 6 bases at J, with 9 bases between. The CDR3 extends over 14 amino acids. The V gene's germline CDR1 is LGHNA and CDR2 YSLEER. CDR3 protein: CASSQDTSTNEQFF. The CDR3 nucleotides are TGCGCCAGCAGCCAAGATACTAGCACCAATGAGCAGTTCTTC.

The chain couples TRBV27 to TRBJ2-2; D not resolved. Germline V gives CDR1 MNHEY, CDR2 SMNVEV (reference sequence). V dropped 11 bases and J dropped 6 bases, with 19 bases sitting between them. The CDR3 is 14 amino acids. The CDR3 spells CAHQQQPKAGELFF. CDR3 DNA: TGTGCCCACCAGCAGCAGCCGAAGGCCGGGGAGCTGTTTTTT.

The rearrangement joins TRBV7-8 to TRBJ1-1; D not resolved. Germline V CDR1 and CDR2: SGHVS, FQNEAQ. Trimming removed 5 bases at V and 1 base at J, with 11 bases between. The CDR3 runs 14 residues. In DNA form, the CDR3 reads TGTGCCAGCAGCCGAGGAGGTTCGAACACTGAAGCTTTCTTT. It specifies CASSRGGSNTEAFF.

The rearrangement links TRBV7-2 to TRBJ1-5; possible D gene TRBD1, 5 bases. Germline CDR1 reads SGHTA; CDR2 reads FQGNSA. This CDR3 region has 16 residues. Trimming removed 5 bases at V and 4 bases at J, with 18 bases between. The CDR3 sequence: CASSPNGATLNQPQHF. In DNA form, the CDR3 reads TGTGCCAGCAGCCCTAACGGGGCAACACTAAATCAGCCCCAGCATTTT.

The J gene is TRBJ1-2, the V gene TRBV28; 9 nucleotides line up with TRBD1. V was clipped by 6 bases and J by 0 bases; unmatched bases: 2. This CDR3 is 14 amino acids long. From germline, CDR1 is MDHEN and CDR2 SYDVKM. The CDR3 loop reads CASRGQGANYGYTF. The CDR3 DNA reads TGTGCCAGCAGGGGACAGGGAGCTAACTATGGCTACACCTTC.

The chain has TRBV11-2 and TRBJ2-2, with D possibly matching TRBD1 (6 bases). Per the germline V gene, CDR1 is SGHAT and CDR2 is FQNNGV. Trimming shortened V by 1 base and J by 6 bases, and 9 bases separated the two germline ends. This CDR3 is 14 amino acids long. The CDR3 nucleotides read TGTGCCAGCAGCTTAGTTAGGGGGTCCGGGGAGCTGTTTTTT. It encodes CASSLVRGSGELFF.

This clone was recorded only once. The CDR3, as DNA: TGTGCCAGCAGTCGACAGGGAGGATCCTACGAGCAGTACTTC. Translating gives CASSRQGGSYEQYF. This rearrangement joins TRBV6-2 or TRBV6-3 to TRBJ2-7, with TRBD1 as a possible D gene (7 bases). CDR1 is MNHEY and CDR2 is SVGEGT in the germline V gene. The CDR3 extends over 14 amino acids. V lost 5 bases, J lost 1 base, and 12 bases lay in between.

The chain combines TRBV7-3 with TRBJ1-1; a possible D gene is TRBD1 (6 bases). CDR3 length equals 15 residues. V shed 2 bases and J shed 0 bases, with 10 bases lying between them. The germline gives CDR1 SGHTA, CDR2 FQGTGA. The DNA of the CDR3 is TGTGCCAGCAGCTTACGGCAGGGGATGAACACTGAAGCTTTCTTT. Its translation is CASSLRQGMNTEAFF.

The chain links TRBV6-6 to TRBJ2-7; TRBD1 agrees at 10 bases. Germline values: CDR1 MNHNY, CDR2 SVGAGI (reference sequence). With 5 bases clipped from V and 2 bases from J, the junction kept 6 bases outside the gene matches. The CDR3 length is 15 residues. CDR3 loop: CASSNPGQGTYEQYF. CDR3 in DNA: TGTGCCAGCAGTAACCCGGGACAGGGGACCTACGAGCAGTACTTC.

The chain employs TRBV29-1 and TRBJ2-1; maybe TRBD1 (6 bases). V lost 8 bases and J lost 7, with 12 bases in between. Per germline, CDR1 SQVTM and CDR2 ANQGSEA. CDR3 length equals 11 residues. The CDR3 DNA reads TGCAGCAAAATAACAGGGAATGAGCAGTTCTTC. Its translation: CSKITGNEQFF.

CDR3 in DNA: TGTGCCAGCAGCTTATATCGTGTCGGTACCTACGAGCAGTACTTC. This translates into CASSLYRVGTYEQYF. The chain combines TRBV7-2 with TRBJ2-7; D remains ambiguous. In germline, CDR1 is SGHTA, CDR2 FQGNSA. This CDR3 region has 15 residues. V shed 2 bases and J shed 2 bases, with 13 bases lying between them.

V is TRBV9 and J is TRBJ2-7; tentatively, D is TRBD2 (6 bases). The CDR3 covers 14 residues. Germline V lookup: CDR1 SGDLS, CDR2 YYNGEE. V was cut by 0 bases and J by 5 bases, with 12 bases left in between. Here the CDR3 reads CASSVEEGVHEQYF. The CDR3 DNA is TGTGCCAGCAGCGTAGAGGAGGGTGTCCACGAGCAGTACTTC.

The CDR3 DNA reads TGTGCCAGCAGCCAGACTAGCGGGGAGGGCGGGACCCAGTACTTC. Its translation: CASSQTSGEGGTQYF. The rearrangement links TRBV7-7 to TRBJ2-5; 11 bases match TRBD2. CDR1 is SSHAT, CDR2 FNYEAQ, per germline (reference sequence). This CDR3 has 15 residues. V trimming: 5 bases; J trimming: 7 bases; junction bases outside the gene matches: 9.

This chain joins TRBV30 and TRBJ2-1; 7 nucleotides line up with TRBD2. The CDR3 runs 15 residues. The V gene's germline CDR1 is GTSNPN and CDR2 SVGIG (reference sequence). V was pared by 0 bases and J by 12 bases, with 14 bases of the junction left unmatched. CDR3 DNA sequence: TGTGCCTGGAGTGTAGGGCAGACTACTAGCGTCCGGCAGTTCTTC. Translating gives CAWSVGQTTSVRQFF.